The 5 T cell receptor beta chains below were found in one sample sequenced in a study of control samples from healthy donors and cancer patients. The repertoire was sequenced with immunoSEQ multiplex PCR; TCRdb's copy has only in-frame clones and lacks some. The table lists 150,000 to 200,000 clones, 75% to 95% of them singletons. Sequencing input: blood. Receptor source: a woman in her thirties or forties in good health.

The CDR3 DNA is TGTGCCAGCAGCGTAGTGAGGGCAGCCTATCTTTACCCGAGTCTAGCCAAAAACATTCAGTACTTC. Amino acid sequence: CASSVVRAAYLYPSLAKNIQYF. This rearrangement joins TRBV9 to TRBJ2-4, with D possibly being TRBD2 (5 bases). The CDR3 runs 22 residues. From germline, CDR1 is SGDLS and CDR2 YYNGEE. V lost 0 bases and J lost 0, with 28 bases in between.

A note on this clone: At the DNA level, this CDR3 is encoded by other sequences in the same sample as well. The chain recombines TRBV5-1 with TRBJ2-2; possible D gene TRBD1, 5 bases. Trimming shortened V by 1 base and J by 1 base, and 5 bases separated the two germline ends. Germline CDR1 reads SGHRS; CDR2 reads YFSETQ. The CDR3 consists of 14 residues. This chain's CDR3 is CASSLTGNTGELFF. The CDR3 coding sequence is TGCGCCAGCAGCTTGACAGGGAACACCGGGGAGCTGTTTTTT.

The V and J genes are TRBV2 and TRBJ1-3; perhaps TRBD1 as D (6 bases). Germline CDR1 is SNHLY and CDR2 is FYNNEI. The germline V and J ends were trimmed by 8 bases and 3 bases, with 11 bases remaining between them. The CDR3 length is 13 residues. The CDR3 protein is CASVGTLGNTIYF. CDR3 in DNA: TGTGCCAGCGTCGGGACACTTGGAAACACCATATATTTT.

The table lists this clone with many counts. The J gene is TRBJ1-6, the V gene TRBV5-5, with D uncertain. The ends were cut back, 2 bases at V and 9 bases at J, with 12 bases in the middle. The CDR3 loop spans 14 amino acids. CDR1 is SGHKS, CDR2 YYEKEE, per germline (reference sequence). The CDR3 sequence: CASSLSPSSSPLHF. Here the CDR3 DNA reads TGTGCCAGCAGCTTAAGCCCCTCCAGTTCACCCCTCCACTTT.

The chain joins TRBV9 to TRBJ2-3, with TRBD2 as a possible D gene (7 bases). CDR1 and CDR2 (germline): SGDLS, YYNGEE. The CDR3 loop spans 16 amino acids. The germline V and J ends were trimmed by 3 bases and 3 bases, with 17 bases remaining between them. The CDR3 here is CASSAPRGGMTDTQYF. The CDR3 DNA reads as TGTGCCAGCAGCGCCCCTAGGGGGGGAATGACAGATACGCAGTATTTT.